The 3 T cell receptor beta chains listed next were all sequenced from one sample in a study of T-cell memory formation after mild COVID-19. In TCRdb, the 5' RACE reads were re-called with MiXCR into one record per CDR3 protein. The table shows 250,000 to 300,000 distinct CDR3 sequences, with roughly 17% occurring only once. The sequenced material came from PBMCs or a T cell subset sorted from them (not recorded which). All receptors come from a man aged 18 to 30 who had mild COVID-19 (a few samples of this study predate the infection). Cell type and time point are not known.

This clonotype has more than one count but fewer than ten. V is TRBV5-1 and J is TRBJ1-1; 7 bases agree with TRBD1. This CDR3 has 15 residues. In germline, CDR1 is SGHRS, CDR2 YFSETQ. Trimming cost V 2 bases and J 2 bases; bases outside gene matches: 6. The CDR3 sequence is CASSFGRGGNTEAFF. CDR3 DNA: TGCGCCAGCAGCTTTGGGCGAGGGGGCAACACTGAAGCTTTCTTT.

This clonotype has only a few counts. The chain joins TRBV4-1 to TRBJ2-5; 10 nucleotides align to TRBD1. The trim removed 0 bases at V and 5 bases at J, leaving 6 bases unmatched. Germline loops: CDR1 MGHRA, CDR2 YSYEKL. The CDR3 runs to 16 residues. In DNA, the CDR3 is TGCGCCAGCAGCCAAGAGGGGACAGGGGTCGGGGAGACCCAGTACTTC. It codes for CASSQEGTGVGETQYF.

Points on this clonotype: A read error may account for a junction end that differs from germline. The chain has TRBV6-5 and TRBJ1-2, with a tentative D call TRBD1 (5 bases). Germline CDR1 is MNHEY and CDR2 is SVGAGI. The CDR3 runs 14 residues. The DNA for the CDR3 is TGTGCCAGCAGTTACTGGGACGGAGACTATGTCTACACCTTC. Translated, it gives CASSYWDGDYVYTF.